The 25 T cell receptor beta chains reported below all come from one sample, sequenced in a study of cytomegalovirus exposure and HLA in healthy donors (dated by TCRdb to 2016 to 2017). The library was generated by the immunoSEQ multiplex PCR assay. A mixture of 60 forward primers for TCR Vbeta segments and 13 reverse primers for TCR Jbeta segments was used in the multiplex PCR. What TCRdb holds here is the immuneACCESS table cut down to in-frame rearrangements. Part of the clones is not present; checked against another copy, under half of the missing clones reflect an unresolved V gene, and the others are unexplained. This sample holds about 170,000 clones; 70% to 90% were observed only once. About 4.9% of the sample is taken by the ten largest. Sequencing used PBMCs. These TCRs come from a girl under 18 in good health and CMV-seropositive.

This clone was seen a handful of times. A read error is the likely source, as a far larger clone sits one nucleotide away. This sequence joins TRBV19 and TRBJ1-5; no clear D. There are 13 residues in the CDR3. Germline V gene data show CDR1 as LNHDA and CDR2 as SQIVND (reference sequence). The CDR3 protein is CASGIRGNQPQHF. The DNA of the CDR3 is TGTGCCAGTGGTATAAGAGGGAATCAGCCCCAGCATTTT.

The sample holds one count of this clone. This chain connects TRBV29-1 to TRBJ1-1; D is possibly TRBD1 (5 bases). The CDR3 loop spans 10 amino acids. Germline-derived CDR1 and CDR2 are SQVTM and ANQGSEA. Trimming removed 3 bases at V and 10 bases at J, with 9 bases between. The CDR3 sequence is CSVDFGGAFF. The DNA of the CDR3 is TGCAGCGTTGATTTCGGGGGAGCTTTCTTT. Full variable domain (missing parts from reference TRBV29-1 and TRBJ1-1): SAVISQKPSRDICQRGTSLTIQCQVDSQVTMMFWYRQQPGQSLTLIATANQGSEATYESGFVIDKFPISRPNLTFSTLTVSNMSPEDSSIYLCSVDFGGAFFGQGTRLTVV.

This clone was counted once. The gene calls are TRBV19 and TRBJ2-5; 9 bases line up with TRBD2. V trimming: 5 bases; J trimming: 4 bases; junction bases outside the gene matches: 17. Germline V gene sequence: CDR1 LNHDA, CDR2 SQIVND (reference sequence). This CDR3 region has 18 residues. The CDR3 region is CASSPGRSGGGPRETQYF. CDR3 sequence (DNA): TGTGCCAGTAGTCCCGGACGTAGCGGGGGCGGGCCTCGAGAGACCCAGTACTTC.

The chain joins TRBV5-1 to TRBJ2-7; 15 nucleotides match TRBD2. The CDR3 is 16 amino acids. Germline CDR1 SGHRS, CDR2 YFSETQ. V shed 4 bases and J 3 bases; nucleotides not matched to a gene: 5. CDR3 bases: TGCGCCAGCAGCCTAGGACTAGCGGGGGGGATCTACGAGCAGTACTTC. As protein: CASSLGLAGGIYEQYF.

V and J are TRBV10-1 and TRBJ2-1, with 7 bases lining up with TRBD2. CDR3 size: 14 residues. V was clipped by 3 bases and J by 5 bases; unmatched bases: 4. Germline CDR1 WNHNN, CDR2 SYGVQD (reference sequence). CDR3 DNA: TGCGCCAGCAGTGAACGGCTAGCGGACAATGAGCAGTTCTTC. This sequence encodes CASSERLADNEQFF.

This chain uses TRBV27 with TRBJ1-2; 10 nucleotides agree with TRBD1. After removal of 5 bases from V and 7 bases from J, the junction contained 10 bases not matched to a gene. The CDR3 is made up of 15 amino acids. Per the germline V gene, CDR1 is MNHEY and CDR2 is SMNVEV (reference sequence). CDR3 nucleotides: TGTGCCAGCAGTCCCCTTGCGACAGGGGGCTCTGGCTACACCTTC. Amino acid sequence: CASSPLATGGSGYTF.

This clone was seen once. The chain couples TRBV19 to TRBJ1-5; the D is unclear. V was shortened by 3 bases and J by 2 bases, with 11 bases between the two germline ends. CDR3 length: 15 residues. Germline values: CDR1 LNHDA, CDR2 SQIVND (reference sequence). The CDR3 sequence is CASSMRQEGNQPQHF. The CDR3 DNA reads as TGTGCCAGTAGTATGCGGCAAGAAGGCAATCAGCCCCAGCATTTT.

The chain joins TRBV27 to TRBJ1-4; TRBD1 aligns across 8 bases. The CDR3 loop spans 15 amino acids. V shed 6 bases, J shed 7 bases, and the junction held 10 bases outside the gene matches. Per germline, CDR1 MNHEY and CDR2 SMNVEV (reference sequence). CDR3: CASSSGQGAVEKLFF. The CDR3 bases are TGTGCCAGCAGCTCCGGGCAGGGGGCAGTTGAAAAACTGTTTTTT.

The chain recombines TRBV19 with TRBJ2-5; tentative D call: TRBD2 (5 bases). Germline values: CDR1 LNHDA, CDR2 SQIVND (reference sequence). V lost 9 bases to trimming and J lost 2 bases, with 13 bases between them. The CDR3 loop spans 13 amino acids. CDR3 bases: TGTGCCAGCTCACAGAGGACTCAAGAGACCCAGTACTTC. It translates to CASSQRTQETQYF.

This chain uses TRBV25-1 with TRBJ1-3; tentative D call: TRBD1 (5 bases). With 6 bases removed from V and 0 bases from J, the gap between germline ends came to 18 bases. Germline assignment: CDR1 MGHDK and CDR2 SYGVNS. This CDR3 spans 17 amino acids. Here the CDR3 reads CASSLGGIFFSGNTIYF. The CDR3 region has the DNA TGTGCCAGCAGCCTTGGGGGGATTTTCTTCTCTGGAAACACCATATATTTT.

V usage is TRBV7-8 and J usage is TRBJ2-5; D uncertain. Germline V gene lookup returns CDR1 SGHVS and CDR2 FQNEAQ. This CDR3 region has 12 residues. V was clipped by 0 bases and J by 5 bases, with 4 bases between them. CDR3 sequence reads: CASSLAIETQYF. CDR3 in DNA: TGTGCCAGCAGCTTAGCTATTGAGACCCAGTACTTC.

About this clone: Sequence at one end of the junction differs from germline and may be a read error. Within the sample, other DNA sequences also encode this same CDR3. This chain connects TRBV12-5 to TRBJ2-1; 9 bases align to TRBD2. Germline CDR1 is LGHNT and CDR2 is FRNRAP. The CDR3 is 14 amino acids. Here the CDR3 DNA reads TGCGCTAGTGGTTTGGGTAGCGGGGGTAATGAGCAGTTCTTC. It codes for CASGLGSGGNEQFF.

This clone was seen once. The chain links TRBV2 to TRBJ2-3, with 14 nucleotides matching TRBD2. Germline trimming cut 8 bases from V and 6 bases from J; bases unmatched to any gene: 4. CDR3 length: 14 residues. The germline V gene encodes CDR1 SNHLY and CDR2 FYNNEI. CDR3: CASQTSGGGDTQYF. CDR3 nucleotide sequence: TGTGCCAGCCAGACTAGCGGGGGGGGTGATACGCAGTATTTT.

The chain couples TRBV9 to TRBJ2-2; 8 positions match TRBD2. Trimming took 5 bases from V and 4 from J; bases not matched to a gene: 16. CDR1 SGDLS and CDR2 YYNGEE come from the germline V gene. The length of the CDR3 is 18 residues. The CDR3 DNA is TGTGCCAGCAGTCTTAGCGGGACGGGAGGCGTCGGCACCGGGGAGCTGTTTTTT. It yields the protein CASSLSGTGGVGTGELFF.

This clone occurred a few times. The CDR3 is CASSESSRGTEAFF. CDR3 nucleotide sequence: TGCGCCAGCAGTGAGTCGAGCAGGGGCACTGAAGCTTTCTTT. The chain couples TRBV10-1 to TRBJ1-1; the D gene is possibly TRBD1 (6 bases). CDR3 size: 14 residues. Germline V gives CDR1 WNHNN, CDR2 SYGVQD (reference sequence). Trimming cost V 0 bases and J 4 bases, with 9 bases left between them.

Only one count was recorded for this clone. V is TRBV5-1 and J is TRBJ2-5; D unresolved. The V and J ends lost 4 bases and 3 bases respectively, with 4 bases between them. This CDR3 contains 11 residues. From germline, CDR1 is SGHRS and CDR2 YFSETQ. The CDR3 protein is CASSVEETQYF. The CDR3 nucleotides are TGCGCCAGCAGCGTAGAAGAGACCCAGTACTTC.

The chain couples TRBV19 to TRBJ1-2; D is ambiguous. CDR1 LNHDA and CDR2 SQIVND come from the germline V gene (reference sequence). Trimming stripped 8 bases from V and 8 bases from J, with 24 bases between. This CDR3 spans 15 amino acids. CDR3 protein: CASSSSEGRLGGYTF. The CDR3 bases are TGTGCCAGTTCCAGCTCGGAAGGGAGACTAGGCGGCTACACCTTC.

This sequence joins TRBV18 and TRBJ1-1, with 8 positions matching TRBD1. From germline, CDR1 is KGHSH and CDR2 LQKENI. This CDR3 has 15 amino acids. The trim removed 4 bases at V and 11 bases at J, leaving 15 bases unmatched. CDR3 sequence reads: CASSRGPDRAGLAFF. As DNA, the CDR3 is TGTGCCAGCTCACGGGGCCCGGACAGGGCCGGTTTGGCTTTCTTT. The variable domain in full, completed from reference TRBV18 and TRBJ1-1, reads NAGVMQNPRHLVRRRGQEARLRCSPMKGHSHVYWYRQLPEEGLKFMVYLQKENIIDESGMPKERFSAEFPKEGPSILRIQQVVRGDSAAYFCASSRGPDRAGLAFFGQGTRLTVV.

This clone was seen a handful of times. The chain joins TRBV5-4 to TRBJ1-3; maybe TRBD1 (5 bases). This CDR3 region has 17 residues. Germline CDR1 and CDR2: SGHNT and YYREEE (reference sequence). The V end lost 2 bases, the J end lost 0 bases, and 15 bases lay between the germline ends. The CDR3 sequence is CASSFHRQQTSGNTIYF. The CDR3 DNA follows: TGTGCCAGCAGCTTCCACCGACAGCAAACCTCTGGAAACACCATATATTTT.

The V and J genes are TRBV14 and TRBJ2-2; tentative D call: TRBD2 (5 bases). The CDR3 is 18 residues long. Germline V gene lookup returns CDR1 SGHDN and CDR2 FVKESK. V lost 0 bases to trimming and J lost 1 base, with 15 bases between them. The CDR3 loop is CASSQDWTGSGNTGELFF. As DNA, the CDR3 is TGTGCCAGCAGCCAAGACTGGACTGGAAGTGGGAACACCGGGGAGCTGTTTTTT.

The chain combines TRBV4-1 with TRBJ1-2, with D possibly TRBD1 on 6 matching bases. CDR1 is MGHRA and CDR2 is YSYEKL in the germline V gene. V was cut by 2 bases and J by 6 bases, with 19 bases left in between. The CDR3 spans 16 residues. The CDR3 region has the DNA TGCGCCAGCAGCCAATCGGGGCAGGGGCTCTGGAATGGCTACACCTTC. This encodes CASSQSGQGLWNGYTF.

This clone was seen more than once but under ten times. V usage is TRBV10-2 and J usage is TRBJ1-5, with a possible D match to TRBD1 (5 bases). CDR3 length equals 13 residues. In germline, CDR1 is WSHSY, CDR2 SAAADI. With 7 bases removed from V and 3 bases from J, the gap between germline ends came to 10 bases. The CDR3 loop is CASTDRYNQPQHF. CDR3 nucleotide sequence: TGCGCCAGCACCGACAGATACAATCAGCCCCAGCATTTT.

This chain uses TRBV18 with TRBJ1-1; D is possibly TRBD1 (6 bases). V gave up 4 bases and J gave up 7 bases, with 19 bases separating them. Germline-derived CDR1 and CDR2 are KGHSH and LQKENI. There are 15 residues in the CDR3. Here the CDR3 reads CASSLRLTGMNEAFF. The CDR3 coding sequence is TGTGCCAGCTCACTACGACTTACAGGGATGAATGAAGCTTTCTTT.

This sequence joins TRBV7-8 and TRBJ1-2; D not certain. There are 11 residues in the CDR3. CDR1 is SGHVS and CDR2 is FQNEAQ in the germline V gene. V was shortened by 5 bases and J by 8 bases, with 9 bases between the two germline ends. The CDR3 sequence is CASSAPSGYTF. The CDR3 nucleotides are TGTGCCAGCAGCGCACCAAGCGGCTACACCTTC.

The chain is built from TRBV7-9 and TRBJ2-5; D remains unclear. Trimming shortened V by 2 bases and J by 4 bases, and 8 bases separated the two germline ends. The germline V gene has CDR1 SEHNR and CDR2 FQNEAQ (reference sequence). CDR3 length: 13 amino acids. The CDR3 reads CASSLSSRETQYF. The CDR3 DNA reads TGTGCCAGCAGCTTATCTTCCCGAGAGACCCAGTACTTC.